The subject of this entry is one T cell receptor beta chain. Its antigen is not yet known. The sample holds no much larger clone one base away, and base qualities are not on file. These data come from a study of T cell changes during pregnancy in multiple sclerosis (dated by TCRdb to about 2019). For the study in its entirety: Changes in the T cell repertoire over the course of pregnancy were examined in this study in women with multiple sclerosis.

From a lookup of the germline V gene, CDR1 and CDR2 are SGHAT and FQNNGV. A distance of 12 bases separates the germline ends of V and J, which lose 3 bases and 0 bases respectively. There are 16 amino acids in the CDR3, from cysteine to phenylalanine inclusive. Only the CDR3 part of the read is kept: 48 bases, read in frame from the first base. Receptors were amplified or captured by the immunoSEQ multiplex PCR assay. TCRdb took this table from immuneACCESS and kept in-frame rearrangements with V and J called. Such tables lack part of the clones; where checked against another copy, unresolved V genes explain under half of the gap, and the rest is unexplained. The sample table records approximately 26,000 clones; 75% to 90% of these occur just once. The ten largest clonotypes hold approximately 0.79% of the sample.

Recombination joined TRBV11-2 with TRBJ1-3; the D gene is unclear. The TCR originated in a female donor with multiple sclerosis, enrolled in a pregnancy study. The source material was CD4+ T cells from peripheral blood mononuclear cells, sampled in the second trimester of pregnancy. CDR3 reads: CASSFWRGNSGNTIYF. The bases read TGTGCCAGCAGCTTCTGGAGAGGGAACTCTGGAAACACCATATATTTT.